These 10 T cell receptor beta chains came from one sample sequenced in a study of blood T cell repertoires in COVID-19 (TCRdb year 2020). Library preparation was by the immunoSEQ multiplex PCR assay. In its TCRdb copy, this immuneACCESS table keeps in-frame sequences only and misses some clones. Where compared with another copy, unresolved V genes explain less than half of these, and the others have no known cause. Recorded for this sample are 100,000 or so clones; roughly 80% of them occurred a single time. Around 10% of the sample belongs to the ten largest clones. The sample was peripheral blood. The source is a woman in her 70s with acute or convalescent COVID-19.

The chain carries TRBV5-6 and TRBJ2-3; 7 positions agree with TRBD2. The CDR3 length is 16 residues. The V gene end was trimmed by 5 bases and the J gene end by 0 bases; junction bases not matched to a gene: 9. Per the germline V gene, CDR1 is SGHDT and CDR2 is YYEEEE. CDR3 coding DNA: TGTGCCAGCAGTCCAGTGCTAGCGGCTAGCACAGATACGCAGTATTTT. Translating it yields CASSPVLAASTDTQYF.

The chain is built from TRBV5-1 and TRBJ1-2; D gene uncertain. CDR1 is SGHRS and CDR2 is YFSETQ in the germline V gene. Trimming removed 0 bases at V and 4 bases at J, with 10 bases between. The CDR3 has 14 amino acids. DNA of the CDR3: TGCGCCAGCAGCTTGGCTTCAACAGCCTATGGCTACACCTTC. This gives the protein CASSLASTAYGYTF.

CDR3 sequence: CASSPGMAVGANVLTF. The CDR3 nucleotides read TGTGCCAGCTCACCAGGCATGGCAGTTGGGGCCAACGTCCTGACTTTC. The rearrangement joins TRBV18 to TRBJ2-6, with D unresolved. Trimming stripped 2 bases from V and 3 bases from J, with 11 bases between. Germline CDR1 is KGHSH and CDR2 is LQKENI. The CDR3 runs to 16 residues.

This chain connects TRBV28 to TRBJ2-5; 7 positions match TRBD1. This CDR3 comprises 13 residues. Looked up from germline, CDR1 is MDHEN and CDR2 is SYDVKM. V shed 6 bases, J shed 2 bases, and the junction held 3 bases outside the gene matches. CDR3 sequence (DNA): TGTGCCAGCAGACCGACAGGGCAAGAGACCCAGTACTTC. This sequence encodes CASRPTGQETQYF.

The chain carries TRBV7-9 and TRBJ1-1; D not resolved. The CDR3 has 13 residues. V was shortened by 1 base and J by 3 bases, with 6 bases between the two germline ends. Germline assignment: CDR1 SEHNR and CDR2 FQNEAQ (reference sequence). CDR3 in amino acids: CASSLDGHTEAFF. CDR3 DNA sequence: TGTGCCAGCAGCTTAGACGGTCACACTGAAGCTTTCTTT.

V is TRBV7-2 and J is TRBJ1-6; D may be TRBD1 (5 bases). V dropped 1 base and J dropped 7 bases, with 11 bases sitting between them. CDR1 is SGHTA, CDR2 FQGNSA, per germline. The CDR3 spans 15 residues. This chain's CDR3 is CASSLEGRLNSPLHF. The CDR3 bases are TGTGCCAGCAGCTTAGAGGGGAGGCTAAATTCACCCCTCCACTTT. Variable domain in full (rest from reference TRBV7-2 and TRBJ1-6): GAGVSQSPSNKVTEKGKDVELRCDPISGHTALYWYRQSLGQGLEFLIYFQGNSAPDKSGLPSDRFSAERTGGSVSTLTIQRTQQEDSAVYLCASSLEGRLNSPLHFGNGTRLTVT.

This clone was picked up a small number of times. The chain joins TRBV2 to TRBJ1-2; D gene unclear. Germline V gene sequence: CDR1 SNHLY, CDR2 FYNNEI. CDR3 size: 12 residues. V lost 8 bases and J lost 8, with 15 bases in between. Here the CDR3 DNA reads TGTGCCAGCGGGGAGGGCTTAGGGGGCTACACCTTC. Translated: CASGEGLGGYTF.

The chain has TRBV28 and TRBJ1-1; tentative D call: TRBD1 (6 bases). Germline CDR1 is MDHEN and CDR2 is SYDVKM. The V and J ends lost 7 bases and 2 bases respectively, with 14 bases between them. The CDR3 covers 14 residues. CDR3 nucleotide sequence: TGTGCCAGCACTGAAGTACAGGGAAACACTGAAGCTTTCTTT. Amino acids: CASTEVQGNTEAFF.

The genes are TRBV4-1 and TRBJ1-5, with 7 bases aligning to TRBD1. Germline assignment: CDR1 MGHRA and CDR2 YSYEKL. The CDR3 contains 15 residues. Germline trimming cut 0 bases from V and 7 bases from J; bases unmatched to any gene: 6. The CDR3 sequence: CASSQDGQVGQPQHF. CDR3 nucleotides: TGCGCCAGCAGCCAAGATGGACAGGTAGGGCAGCCCCAGCATTTT.

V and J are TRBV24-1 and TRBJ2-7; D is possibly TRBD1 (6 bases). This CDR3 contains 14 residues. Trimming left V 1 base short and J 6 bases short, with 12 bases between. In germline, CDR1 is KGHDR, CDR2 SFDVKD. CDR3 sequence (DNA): TGTGCCACCAGTGATTTACAGGGTCGGTCCGAGCAGTACGTC. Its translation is CATSDLQGRSEQYV.